The TCR beta chain under discussion was sequenced for a study of Ad26.COV2.S vaccination and SARS-CoV-2 variants. Specified treatment: about 20 received Ad26.COV2.S at low or high dose, single or two shots; several received placebo; per-sample allocation not given. Samples were taken on day 63 after the first vaccine or placebo injection. CDR1 SEHNR and CDR2 FQNEAQ come from the germline V gene (reference sequence). The CDR3 runs 14 residues. Trimming shortened V by 2 bases and J by 5 bases, and 12 bases separated the two germline ends. The data were produced by immunoSEQ multiplex PCR, yet TCRdb's version contains in-frame clones alone and is incomplete. The data hold over 400,000 clones, with 90% observed a single time.

The origin of this receptor is a person between 18 and 65 years old who received the Ad26.COV2.S COVID-19 vaccine or a placebo. V usage is TRBV7-9 and J usage is TRBJ1-1, with D maybe TRBD1 (5 bases). Sequencing used peripheral blood, obtained in a trial of Ad26.COV2.S vaccine versus placebo. CDR3 in DNA: TGTGCCAGCAGCTTACAGGGAGGTGGGACTGAAGCTTTCTTT. This gives the protein CASSLQGGGTEAFF.